The rows below give T cell receptor beta chains drawn from one sample of a study of T-cell reconstitution after alpha-beta-depleted transplantation in children. TCRdb fed the PCR reads into MiXCR, producing one record per CDR3 protein. The table lists 440,000 or so distinct CDR3 sequences, 43% of them singletons. The specimen was PBMCs, collected before TCRalphabeta/CD19-depleted stem cell transplant. Receptors were obtained from a girl aged 2-10 years with aplastic anemia, due to receive a stem cell transplant. The CDR3 runs from the conserved cysteine through the conserved F or W. Fields, in order: clone size, V gene, J gene, D gene, CDR3 DNA, CDR3 protein. D genes are given only for firm matches. Expanded clones get a size class; other rows say once, few or many, or leave the size out.

clone_size: many; v_call: TRBV27; j_call: TRBJ2-5; d_call: TRBD2; cdr3_nt: TGTGCCAGCACCTTGCTAGCGGGAGGGCGTGAGACCCAGTACTTC; cdr3_aa: CASTLLAGGRETQYF
clone_size: medium-sized; v_call: TRBV12-3/TRBV12-4; j_call: TRBJ1-2; d_call: -; cdr3_nt: TGTGCCAGCAGTCCCCAGGGACCCGGCCGCTACACCTTC; cdr3_aa: CASSPQGPGRYTF
clone_size: once; v_call: TRBV6-1; j_call: TRBJ1-4; d_call: -; cdr3_nt: TGTGCCAGCAGCCCAGACAGGTCAACTAATGAAAAACTGTTTTTT; cdr3_aa: CASSPDRSTNEKLFF
clone_size: -; v_call: TRBV7-9; j_call: TRBJ2-7; d_call: TRBD1; cdr3_nt: TGTGCCAGCAGCCAAACAGGGGGACTCGCCTACGAGCAGTACTTC; cdr3_aa: CASSQTGGLAYEQYF
clone_size: few; v_call: TRBV10-3; j_call: TRBJ1-2; d_call: TRBD1; cdr3_nt: TGTGCCATCAGTGGGGACAGCTATGGCTACACCTTC; cdr3_aa: CAISGDSYGYTF
clone_size: few; v_call: TRBV2; j_call: TRBJ1-1; d_call: TRBD1; cdr3_nt: TGTGCCAGCAGTACACAGGGGTGGAACACTGAAGCTTTCTTT; cdr3_aa: CASSTQGWNTEAFF
clone_size: -; v_call: TRBV20-1; j_call: TRBJ2-3; d_call: TRBD2; cdr3_nt: TGCAGTGCTAACCATCGGGCTAGCGGACCCACAGATACGCAGTATTTT; cdr3_aa: CSANHRASGPTDTQYF
clone_size: few; v_call: TRBV14; j_call: TRBJ2-1; d_call: -; cdr3_nt: TGTGCCAGCAGCTACTTGACGACTAGCTCCTACAATGAGCAGTTCTTC; cdr3_aa: CASSYLTTSSYNEQFF
clone_size: -; v_call: TRBV11-2; j_call: TRBJ1-2; d_call: TRBD1; cdr3_nt: TGTGCCAGCAGCCCCGGACAGGGCCTTAACTATGGCGACACCTTC; cdr3_aa: CASSPGQGLNYGDTF
clone_size: many; v_call: TRBV7-2; j_call: TRBJ2-7; d_call: -; cdr3_nt: TGTGCCAGCAGCTTCGGAGGGGCAGTCTACGAGCAGTACTTC; cdr3_aa: CASSFGGAVYEQYF
clone_size: -; v_call: TRBV5-1; j_call: TRBJ1-1; d_call: -; cdr3_nt: TGCGCCAGCAGCTTGATGAACGGGGGCCGGGGGGGTGAAGCTTTCTTT; cdr3_aa: CASSLMNGGRGGEAFF
clone_size: -; v_call: TRBV6-1; j_call: TRBJ2-1; d_call: -; cdr3_nt: TGTGCCTCCACTTCTAGGTCTCTCCCCCATGAGCAGTTCTTC; cdr3_aa: CASTSRSLPHEQFF
clone_size: -; v_call: TRBV27; j_call: TRBJ2-5; d_call: -; cdr3_nt: TGTGCCAGCAGTCGGAAAGACACGGAAGAGACCCAGTACTTC; cdr3_aa: CASSRKDTEETQYF
clone_size: many; v_call: TRBV7-2; j_call: TRBJ2-3; d_call: TRBD1; cdr3_nt: TGTGCCAGCAGCTTGGGGACAGGGTACACAGATACGCAGTATTTT; cdr3_aa: CASSLGTGYTDTQYF
clone_size: many; v_call: TRBV7-2; j_call: TRBJ2-7; d_call: -; cdr3_nt: TGTGCCAGCAGCTTAGCGTCTATCGGGGAGGTCCGTTCCGAGCAGTACTTC; cdr3_aa: CASSLASIGEVRSEQYF
clone_size: -; v_call: TRBV4-1; j_call: TRBJ1-5; d_call: TRBD1; cdr3_nt: TGCGCCAGCAGCCAGGCGACAGGGCCTCAGCCCCAGCATTTT; cdr3_aa: CASSQATGPQPQHF
clone_size: -; v_call: TRBV24-1; j_call: TRBJ2-1; d_call: -; cdr3_nt: TGTGCCACCAGTGCCAACGGGGTAAAGTTCTTC; cdr3_aa: CATSANGVKFF
clone_size: few; v_call: TRBV18; j_call: TRBJ1-2; d_call: -; cdr3_nt: TGTGCCAGCTCACCTGGGCCGGACAAACCTGGCTACACCTTC; cdr3_aa: CASSPGPDKPGYTF
clone_size: many; v_call: TRBV29-1; j_call: TRBJ2-1; d_call: TRBD2; cdr3_nt: TGCAGCGTCCAAAACTTAGCGGGACGAGAGCAGTTCTTC; cdr3_aa: CSVQNLAGREQFF
clone_size: -; v_call: TRBV20-1; j_call: TRBJ2-5; d_call: -; cdr3_nt: TGCAGTGCTAGCGTCCAGGGGAGGGGGACCCAGTACTTC; cdr3_aa: CSASVQGRGTQYF
clone_size: many; v_call: TRBV24-1; j_call: TRBJ1-2; d_call: -; cdr3_nt: TGTGCCACGCTGAAGAGATCTAGGTTCTATGGCTACACCTTC; cdr3_aa: CATLKRSRFYGYTF
clone_size: -; v_call: TRBV10-2; j_call: TRBJ2-7; d_call: -; cdr3_nt: TGTGCCAGCAGACCGAGACTCACCTACGAGCAGTACTTC; cdr3_aa: CASRPRLTYEQYF
clone_size: -; v_call: TRBV6-5; j_call: TRBJ2-1; d_call: -; cdr3_nt: TGTGCCAGCAGTTACATGAGCCCTTACTACAATGAGCAGTTCTTC; cdr3_aa: CASSYMSPYYNEQFF
clone_size: few; v_call: TRBV20-1; j_call: TRBJ2-1; d_call: TRBD2; cdr3_nt: TGCAGTGCCCTGACTAGCGGGGCTTACAATGAGCAGTTCTTC; cdr3_aa: CSALTSGAYNEQFF
clone_size: -; v_call: TRBV21-1; j_call: TRBJ2-1; d_call: -; cdr3_nt: TGTGCCAGCAGCGACAGGGGGGAGCTTATTATCAATGAGCAGTTCTTC; cdr3_aa: CASSDRGELIINEQFF
clone_size: many; v_call: TRBV14; j_call: TRBJ2-3; d_call: TRBD1; cdr3_nt: TGTGCCAGCAGACAGGGGGCCGCAGATACGCAGTATTTT; cdr3_aa: CASRQGAADTQYF
clone_size: few; v_call: TRBV12-3/TRBV12-4; j_call: TRBJ1-5; d_call: -; cdr3_nt: TGTGCCAGCAGTTTAGGGATATTTCAGCCCCAGCATTTT; cdr3_aa: CASSLGIFQPQHF
clone_size: many; v_call: TRBV12-3/TRBV12-4; j_call: TRBJ2-2; d_call: -; cdr3_nt: TGTGCCAGCAGTATCCTACCAGGGGAGCTGTTTTTT; cdr3_aa: CASSILPGELFF
clone_size: few; v_call: TRBV7-6; j_call: TRBJ1-3; d_call: -; cdr3_nt: TGTGCCAGCAGCTTCAGAGCACAAGGGAACACCATATATTTT; cdr3_aa: CASSFRAQGNTIYF
clone_size: few; v_call: TRBV5-1; j_call: TRBJ1-1; d_call: -; cdr3_nt: TGCGCCAGCAGCTTGGTTTCGGGGATGAACACTGAAGCTTTCTTT; cdr3_aa: CASSLVSGMNTEAFF
clone_size: -; v_call: TRBV7-8; j_call: TRBJ1-6; d_call: TRBD1; cdr3_nt: TGTGCCAGCAGCTTAGAGGGACAGATTAATTCACCCCTCCACTTT; cdr3_aa: CASSLEGQINSPLHF
clone_size: -; v_call: TRBV2; j_call: TRBJ2-5; d_call: -; cdr3_nt: TGTGCCAGCAGTGAAGTGAGACTAGGCGGAACCCAGTACTTC; cdr3_aa: CASSEVRLGGTQYF
clone_size: -; v_call: TRBV20-1; j_call: TRBJ2-5; d_call: -; cdr3_nt: TGCAGTGCTCCCGGGACTAGGGGGATCAGGGGGCAAGAGACCCAGTACTTC; cdr3_aa: CSAPGTRGIRGQETQYF
clone_size: -; v_call: TRBV28; j_call: TRBJ2-5; d_call: TRBD2; cdr3_nt: TGTGCCAGCAGTTTATTGTTAGCGGGGGGAAAAGAGACCCAGTACTTC; cdr3_aa: CASSLLLAGGKETQYF
clone_size: few; v_call: TRBV20-1; j_call: TRBJ1-5; d_call: -; cdr3_nt: TGCAGTGCTACTGGGGGAAGGGAGGGCAATCAGCCCCAGCATTTT; cdr3_aa: CSATGGREGNQPQHF
clone_size: few; v_call: TRBV7-9; j_call: TRBJ2-3; d_call: TRBD1; cdr3_nt: TGTGCCAGCAGCTATCGACAGGGTTACTCTAGCACAGATACGCAGTATTTT; cdr3_aa: CASSYRQGYSSTDTQYF
clone_size: few; v_call: TRBV20-1; j_call: TRBJ2-5; d_call: TRBD1; cdr3_nt: TGCAGTGCTATCCAGGGGGCAGAACAAGAGACCCAGTACTTC; cdr3_aa: CSAIQGAEQETQYF
clone_size: -; v_call: TRBV29-1; j_call: TRBJ2-5; d_call: -; cdr3_nt: TGCAGCGTTGAATTGGGAGAGACCCAGTACTTC; cdr3_aa: CSVELGETQYF
clone_size: -; v_call: TRBV20-1; j_call: TRBJ2-3; d_call: -; cdr3_nt: TGCAGTGCTAGAGTGGAAGGGGTGCGGGATACGCAGTATTTT; cdr3_aa: CSARVEGVRDTQYF
clone_size: -; v_call: TRBV12-3/TRBV12-4; j_call: TRBJ2-3; d_call: TRBD2; cdr3_nt: TGTGCCAGCAGTGGGGTCAGCGGGAGGTCAGATACGCAGTATTTT; cdr3_aa: CASSGVSGRSDTQYF
clone_size: -; v_call: TRBV3-1; j_call: TRBJ2-3; d_call: -; cdr3_nt: TGTGCCAGCAGCCATATTCCAGATACGCAGTATTTT; cdr3_aa: CASSHIPDTQYF
clone_size: many; v_call: TRBV3-1; j_call: TRBJ2-7; d_call: -; cdr3_nt: TGTGCCAGCAGCCGGGGCGGCTCCTACGAGCAGTACTTC; cdr3_aa: CASSRGGSYEQYF
clone_size: -; v_call: TRBV7-9; j_call: TRBJ2-4; d_call: TRBD2; cdr3_nt: TGTGCCAGCAGCTTAGCGTCTGGGGGGGAGGCCAAAAACATTCAGTACTTC; cdr3_aa: CASSLASGGEAKNIQYF
clone_size: many; v_call: TRBV5-1; j_call: TRBJ2-7; d_call: -; cdr3_nt: TGCGCCAGCAGCTTGGGACTGAACGTCTACGAGCAGTACTTC; cdr3_aa: CASSLGLNVYEQYF
clone_size: -; v_call: TRBV5-1; j_call: TRBJ2-7; d_call: -; cdr3_nt: TGCGCCAGCAGCTTGGGGGACGGGGAGAGGGAGCAGTACTTC; cdr3_aa: CASSLGDGEREQYF
clone_size: many; v_call: TRBV7-2; j_call: TRBJ2-3; d_call: TRBD2; cdr3_nt: TGTGCCAGCAGCTTAGCGGTCGGTAGCGGGGCAGATACGCAGTATTTT; cdr3_aa: CASSLAVGSGADTQYF
clone_size: few; v_call: TRBV6-5; j_call: TRBJ2-7; d_call: -; cdr3_nt: TGTGCCAGCAGTGACTCGGGGCGGACCTACGAGCAGTACTTC; cdr3_aa: CASSDSGRTYEQYF
clone_size: many; v_call: TRBV12-3/TRBV12-4; j_call: TRBJ2-7; d_call: TRBD2; cdr3_nt: TGTGCCAGCAGTCCGACTAGCGACTACGAGCAGTACTTC; cdr3_aa: CASSPTSDYEQYF
clone_size: many; v_call: TRBV7-2; j_call: TRBJ2-3; d_call: -; cdr3_nt: TGTGCCAGCAGCTTAGCCTACCTTAACACAGATACGCAGTATTTT; cdr3_aa: CASSLAYLNTDTQYF